The 23 T cell receptor beta chains reported below all come from one sample, sequenced in a study of cytomegalovirus exposure and HLA in healthy donors. Vbeta (60) and Jbeta (13) primers were used in the PCR. Profiling relied on immunoSEQ multiplex PCR, and the TCRdb table lists in-frame clones only, not all of them. The sample lists about 210,000 clones, about 84% occurring once. Sequenced sample: PBMCs. These receptors were obtained from a woman in her twenties or thirties in good health and CMV-seropositive.

V is TRBV6-1 and J is TRBJ2-2, with TRBD1 as a possible D gene (5 bases). The germline V gene encodes CDR1 MNHNS and CDR2 SASEGT. CDR3 size: 14 residues. V dropped 6 bases and J dropped 7 bases, with 15 bases sitting between them. For the CDR3, the DNA is TGTGCCAGCAGGCACCTCCTAGGGGACGGGGAGCTGTTTTTT. Translated: CASRHLLGDGELFF.

This chain uses TRBV18 with TRBJ2-7; TRBD1 agrees at 8 bases. V lost 4 bases, J lost 0 bases, and 2 bases stayed unmatched. The CDR3 has 14 residues. Germline assignment: CDR1 KGHSH and CDR2 LQKENI. CDR3 in amino acids: CASSLGTGSYEQYF. The CDR3, as DNA: TGTGCCAGCTCACTAGGGACAGGCTCCTACGAGCAGTACTTC. Variable domain in full (rest from reference TRBV18 and TRBJ2-7): NAGVMQNPRHLVRRRGQEARLRCSPMKGHSHVYWYRQLPEEGLKFMVYLQKENIIDESGMPKERFSAEFPKEGPSILRIQQVVRGDSAAYFCASSLGTGSYEQYFGPGTRLTVT.

This chain connects TRBV18 to TRBJ1-6; D not resolved. The CDR3 runs to 13 residues. Germline V lookup: CDR1 KGHSH, CDR2 LQKENI. The germline V and J ends were trimmed by 8 bases and 9 bases, with 14 bases remaining between them. The CDR3 nucleotides read TGTGCCAGCACCTCAAGCACCACTTCACCCCTCCACTTT. Translation: CASTSSTTSPLHF.

On this clone: The sample carries other DNA sequences with the same CDR3. The chain recombines TRBV9 with TRBJ1-1; unclear D gene. The V end was cut by 2 bases, the J end by 1 base, with 6 bases between. Germline lookup yields CDR1 SGDLS and CDR2 YYNGEE. This CDR3 spans 13 amino acids. The CDR3 region is CASSVAGNTEAFF. CDR3 bases: TGTGCCAGCAGCGTGGCGGGGAACACTGAAGCTTTCTTT.

V is TRBV19 and J is TRBJ1-2; 7 nucleotides align to TRBD1. V dropped 6 bases and J dropped 4; count of bases not matched to a gene: 11. Per the germline V gene, CDR1 is LNHDA and CDR2 is SQIVND (reference sequence). The CDR3 sequence is 15 residues long. The CDR3 nucleotides read TGTGCCAGTAGCCCTAAACAGGGGATGGTCTATGGCTACACCTTC. It codes for CASSPKQGMVYGYTF.

J is TRBJ2-7 and V is TRBV28; D is possibly TRBD1 (6 bases). V was cut by 2 bases and J by 0 bases, with 11 bases left in between. This CDR3 is 15 amino acids long. Germline V lookup: CDR1 MDHEN, CDR2 SYDVKM. CDR3 nucleotides: TGTGCCAGCAGTTTAAGCTGGGACAACTCCTACGAGCAGTACTTC. Its protein product is CASSLSWDNSYEQYF.

This chain joins TRBV7-2 and TRBJ2-7; TRBD2 aligns across 12 bases. CDR1 SGHTA and CDR2 FQGNSA come from the germline V gene. The J segment lost 6 bases and the V segment lost 5 bases, leaving 8 bases of the junction unmatched. The CDR3 has 15 amino acids. Written as DNA, the CDR3 is TGTGCCAGCAGCGAACTAGCGGGAGGTTTCCCCGAGCAGTACTTC. This codes for CASSELAGGFPEQYF.

This clone was seen once. This chain uses TRBV28 with TRBJ2-4; TRBD2 matches at 7 bases. Trimming took 6 bases from V and 7 from J; bases not matched to a gene: 9. The length of the CDR3 is 14 residues. The germline CDR1 and CDR2 sequences are MDHEN and SYDVKM. This CDR3 reads CASSPGWGGNIQYF. The CDR3, as DNA: TGTGCCAGCAGCCCCGGGTGGGGGGGGAACATTCAGTACTTC.

As regards this clone: A read error may account for a junction end that differs from germline. The rearrangement uses TRBV7-9 and TRBJ2-7; D possibly corresponds to TRBD1 (7 bases). The CDR3 is made up of 15 amino acids. From germline, CDR1 is SEHNR and CDR2 FQNEAQ (reference sequence). The CDR3 nucleotides read TGTTCCAGCAGCTTAAGGGGGGCAGGGGGCTACGAGCAGTACTTC. Translated: CSSSLRGAGGYEQYF.

This rearrangement joins TRBV7-8 to TRBJ1-1; D not certain. Germline lookup yields CDR1 SGHVS and CDR2 FQNEAQ. V lost 0 bases to trimming and J lost 7 bases, with 9 bases between them. The length of the CDR3 is 13 residues. CDR3 coding DNA: TGTGCCAGCAGCTTAGCATCACGCGATGAAGCTTTCTTT. Amino acid sequence: CASSLASRDEAFF.

The gene calls are TRBV6-5 and TRBJ1-5; D uncertain. The germline CDR1 and CDR2 sequences are MNHEY and SVGAGI. The ends were cut back, 8 bases at V and 3 bases at J, with 11 bases in the middle. CDR3 length equals 13 residues. As DNA, the CDR3 is TGTGCCAGCGCTGCGGAGATCAATCAGCCCCAGCATTTT. This codes for CASAAEINQPQHF.

This clone has just one count. The genes are TRBV5-1 and TRBJ2-7, with no clear D. Between the trimmed V and J ends, which lost 2 bases and 0 bases, there was a span of 18 bases. Germline values: CDR1 SGHRS, CDR2 YFSETQ. This CDR3 is built from 17 residues. The CDR3 sequence: CASSFFVMSRSSYEQYF. CDR3 nucleotide sequence: TGCGCCAGCAGCTTCTTTGTGATGTCTAGGAGCTCCTACGAGCAGTACTTC.

The chain recombines TRBV27 with TRBJ2-7; D possibly corresponds to TRBD1 (6 bases). With 6 bases removed from V and 0 bases from J, the gap between germline ends came to 15 bases. The CDR3 length is 15 residues. Germline assignment: CDR1 MNHEY and CDR2 SMNVEV (reference sequence). The chain's CDR3 is CASRPLDSASYEQYF. The DNA of the CDR3 is TGTGCCAGCAGACCTCTGGACAGTGCCTCCTACGAGCAGTACTTC.

CDR3 in amino acids: CASSSGGYGDNYGYTF. The CDR3 DNA reads as TGCGCCAGCAGCAGCGGGGGTTACGGGGATAACTATGGCTACACCTTC. The chain employs TRBV5-1 and TRBJ1-2; perhaps TRBD1 as D (5 bases). The CDR3 covers 16 residues. The V gene lost 4 bases and the J gene lost 1 base, with 17 bases spanning the gap. Germline CDR1 and CDR2: SGHRS and YFSETQ.

The V call is TRBV11-2, the J call TRBJ2-2, with 7 nucleotides matching TRBD1. The length of the CDR3 is 14 residues. Germline V lookup: CDR1 SGHAT, CDR2 FQNNGV. V was clipped by 3 bases and J by 3 bases; unmatched bases: 1. The CDR3 DNA is TGTGCCAGCAGCTTTCAGGGGGACACCGGGGAGCTGTTTTTT. It translates to CASSFQGDTGELFF.

This clone was observed a single time. V gene TRBV7-9 combines with J gene TRBJ2-7; 7 bases align to TRBD1. V shed 5 bases and J 1 base; nucleotides not matched to a gene: 5. The length of the CDR3 is 14 residues. Per germline, CDR1 SEHNR and CDR2 FQNEAQ (reference sequence). Here the CDR3 reads CASSAGTASYEQYF. CDR3 in DNA: TGTGCCAGCAGCGCCGGGACAGCTTCCTACGAGCAGTACTTC. Full variable domain (missing parts from reference TRBV7-9 and TRBJ2-7): DTGVSQNPRHKITKRGQNVTFRCDPISEHNRLYWYRQTLGQGPEFLTYFQNEAQLEKSRLLSDRFSAERPKGSFSTLEIQRTEQGDSAMYLCASSAGTASYEQYFGPGTRLTVT.

About this clone itself: Within the sample, other DNA sequences also encode this same CDR3. The chain combines TRBV7-8 with TRBJ1-5; weak D call: TRBD1 (5 bases). The CDR3 is made up of 14 amino acids. V lost 3 bases to trimming and J lost 4 bases, with 10 bases between them. Germline-derived CDR1 and CDR2 are SGHVS and FQNEAQ. Here the CDR3 DNA reads TGTGCCAGCAGCTTGGGGCAGTTAAATCAGCCCCAGCATTTT. It yields the protein CASSLGQLNQPQHF. Based on the CDR3 plus reference TRBV7-8 and TRBJ1-5, the full variable domain is GAGVSQSPRYKVAKRGQDVALRCDPISGHVSLFWYQQALGQGPEFLTYFQNEAQLDKSGLPSDRFFAERPEGSVSTLKIQRTQQEDSAVYLCASSLGQLNQPQHFGDGTRLSIL.

Turning to this clone: This specimen includes other DNA sequences encoding the same CDR3. The chain couples TRBV19 to TRBJ1-5, with a weak D call TRBD1 (5 bases). From germline, CDR1 is LNHDA and CDR2 SQIVND (reference sequence). V was shortened by 4 bases and J by 6 bases, with 10 bases between the two germline ends. There are 13 residues in the CDR3. This CDR3 is CASSSQGGQPQHF. Written as DNA, the CDR3 is TGTGCCAGTAGTAGCCAGGGAGGTCAGCCCCAGCATTTT.

V usage is TRBV5-4 and J usage is TRBJ2-7; maybe TRBD1 (6 bases). This CDR3 spans 15 amino acids. Looked up from germline, CDR1 is SGHNT and CDR2 is YYREEE (reference sequence). V was cut by 4 bases and J by 2 bases, with 16 bases left in between. The CDR3, as DNA: TGTGCCAGCAGCCCCGAGGGGAACAGGGCCTACGAGCAGTACTTC. It yields the protein CASSPEGNRAYEQYF.

The chain employs TRBV6-1 and TRBJ2-7, with 9 bases identical to TRBD2. Germline lookup yields CDR1 MNHNS and CDR2 SASEGT. The CDR3 length is 13 residues. V lost 6 bases and J lost 4; bases outside the gene matches: 4. The DNA of the CDR3 is TGTGCCAGCAGGGGTAGCGGGAGTTACGAGCAGTACTTC. It specifies CASRGSGSYEQYF.

The chain joins TRBV2 to TRBJ2-5, with D maybe TRBD1 (6 bases). The V gene's germline CDR1 is SNHLY and CDR2 FYNNEI. Trimming removed 0 bases at V and 4 bases at J, with 9 bases between. The CDR3 spans 14 residues. In nucleotides, the CDR3 is TGTGCCAGCAGTGAAGCCCGCAGGGGAGAGACCCAGTACTTC. Protein product: CASSEARRGETQYF.

The chain is built from TRBV5-1 and TRBJ2-2, with D possibly matching TRBD1 (7 bases). The CDR3 is made up of 18 amino acids. CDR1 is SGHRS and CDR2 is YFSETQ in the germline V gene. V gave up 7 bases and J gave up 1 base, with 23 bases separating them. CDR3 nucleotides: TGCGCCAGCTCGAGGGGGGACAGACCTCTGCAGAACACCGGGGAGCTGTTTTTT. It yields the protein CASSRGDRPLQNTGELFF. Together with reference TRBV5-1 and TRBJ2-2, the CDR3 gives the full variable domain: KAGVTQTPRYLIKTRGQQVTLSCSPISGHRSVSWYQQTPGQGLQFLFEYFSETQRNKGNFPGRFSGRQFSNSRSEMNVSTLELGDSALYLCASSRGDRPLQNTGELFFGEGSRLTVL.

V and J are TRBV2 and TRBJ1-6, with D possibly being TRBD1 (5 bases). Trimming shortened V by 7 bases and J by 3 bases, and 10 bases separated the two germline ends. The CDR3 runs 14 residues. CDR1 is SNHLY and CDR2 is FYNNEI in the germline V gene. The CDR3 DNA sequence: TGTGCCAGCATAGGGGTTGGCTATAATTCACCCCTCCACTTT. Translation: CASIGVGYNSPLHF.